The present T cell receptor (beta chain) was sequenced within a study of control samples from healthy donors and cancer patients. Sequencing was performed with immunoSEQ multiplex PCR; in TCRdb, only in-frame clones are kept and a portion is missing. This sample has 100,000 or so clones, with over 75% found just once. V lost 4 bases and J lost 4, with 11 bases in between. The germline V gene has CDR1 SGHKS and CDR2 YYEKEE (reference sequence). The CDR3 length is 13 residues. The chain links TRBV5-5 to TRBJ1-2; no definite D call. The sample was blood. The clonotype originates from a woman between 50 and 59 years old in good health. The DNA for the CDR3 is TGTGCCAGCAGCCCCGAGATAAGCTATGGCTACACCTTC. Protein: CASSPEISYGYTF.